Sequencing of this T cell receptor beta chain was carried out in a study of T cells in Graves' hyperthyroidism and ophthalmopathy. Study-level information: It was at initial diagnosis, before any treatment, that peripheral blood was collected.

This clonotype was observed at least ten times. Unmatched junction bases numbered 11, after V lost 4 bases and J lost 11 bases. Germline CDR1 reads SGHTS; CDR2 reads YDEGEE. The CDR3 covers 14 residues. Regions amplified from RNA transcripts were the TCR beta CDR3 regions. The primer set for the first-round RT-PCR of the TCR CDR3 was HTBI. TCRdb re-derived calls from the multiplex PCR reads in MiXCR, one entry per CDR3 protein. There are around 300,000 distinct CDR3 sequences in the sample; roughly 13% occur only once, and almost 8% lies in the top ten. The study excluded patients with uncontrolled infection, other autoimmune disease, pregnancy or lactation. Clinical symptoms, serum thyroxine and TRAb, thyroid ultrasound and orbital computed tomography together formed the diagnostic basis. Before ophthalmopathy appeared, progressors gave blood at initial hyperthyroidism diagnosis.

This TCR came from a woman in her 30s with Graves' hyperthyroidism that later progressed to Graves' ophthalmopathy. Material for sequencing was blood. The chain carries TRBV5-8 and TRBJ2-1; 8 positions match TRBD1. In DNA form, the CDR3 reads TGTGCCAGCAGCCCTCGGACAGGGTTACTACAGCAGTTCTTC. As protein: CASSPRTGLLQQFF.